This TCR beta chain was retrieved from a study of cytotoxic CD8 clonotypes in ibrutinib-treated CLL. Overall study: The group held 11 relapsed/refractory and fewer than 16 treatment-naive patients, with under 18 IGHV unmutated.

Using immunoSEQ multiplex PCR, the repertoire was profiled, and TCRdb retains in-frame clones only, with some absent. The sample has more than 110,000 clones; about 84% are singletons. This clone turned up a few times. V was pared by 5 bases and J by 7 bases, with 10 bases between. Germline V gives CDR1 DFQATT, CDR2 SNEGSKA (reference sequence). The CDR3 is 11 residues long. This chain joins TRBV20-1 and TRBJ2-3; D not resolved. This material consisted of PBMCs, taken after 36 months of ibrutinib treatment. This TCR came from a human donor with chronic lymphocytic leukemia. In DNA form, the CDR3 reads TGCAGTGCTGGTCCCCTGAATACGCAGTATTTT. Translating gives CSAGPLNTQYF.